A single T cell receptor (beta chain) is shown here with its context. The antigen is undetermined. The data stem from a study of cytomegalovirus exposure and HLA in healthy donors. Looking at the study overall: Early released data had approximately 86 million unique TCRs, all coming from HLA-typed donors. The study, taken as a whole, reports: Differences between HLA loci emerged in a later analysis of TCR association rates, with DRB1 most and HLA-C fewest. The classifier reportedly diagnosed cytomegalovirus status with high specificity and sensitivity.

The PCR had 60 Vbeta and 13 Jbeta primers. In the original workflow: In a later analysis, some 10 million of 65 million to 90 million unique beta chains occurred in at least two donors. Sequenced by immunoSEQ multiplex PCR; TCRdb stores in-frame clones only, minus some. V and J calls and clone size follow that table, whereas D and trimming were derived from the DNA. Of 100,000 or so clones in the sample, 76% are singletons; the top ten hold around 8.2%. CDR3 length: 18 amino acids. The V segment lost 5 bases and the J segment 0 bases; nucleotides outside the gene matches: 16. Germline V CDR1 and CDR2: KGHSH, LQKENI.

This clonotype was sampled from a man aged 35 to 55 in good health and CMV-seropositive. The chain recombines TRBV18 with TRBJ2-7; 7 nucleotides align to TRBD1. The sequenced material came from PBMCs. CDR3 nucleotides: TGTGCCAGCTCAACTCTACCTCCGGGACAGCAGAGCTCCTACGAGCAGTACTTC. Its translation: CASSTLPPGQQSSYEQYF. Looking up the rest from reference TRBV18 and TRBJ2-7 gives the full variable domain: NAGVMQNPRHLVRRRGQEARLRCSPMKGHSHVYWYRQLPEEGLKFMVYLQKENIIDESGMPKERFSAEFPKEGPSILRIQQVVRGDSAAYFCASSTLPPGQQSSYEQYFGPGTRLTVT.